This T cell receptor (beta chain) was obtained from a study of cytomegalovirus exposure and HLA in healthy donors. A multiplex PCR was run with 60 Vbeta primers and 13 Jbeta primers. Sequenced by immunoSEQ multiplex PCR; TCRdb stores in-frame clones only, minus some. In total, the table holds about 200,000 clones. A remark on this clone: As yet, its antigen is unknown.

With 4 bases removed from V and 3 bases from J, the gap between germline ends came to 15 bases. This CDR3 region has 16 residues. Germline V gene lookup returns CDR1 SEHNR and CDR2 FQNEAQ (reference sequence). Study-wide results and caveats: With further analysis later on, most CMV-associated TCR beta chains appeared HLA-restricted.

Material for sequencing was PBMCs. V and J are TRBV7-9 and TRBJ1-4; possibly TRBD1 for D (5 bases). This TCR was sampled from a girl aged 2-10 years in good health and CMV-seropositive. Here the CDR3 reads CASSSNQGVANEKLFF. CDR3 nucleotide sequence: TGTGCCAGCAGCTCTAATCAGGGTGTGGCTAATGAAAAACTGTTTTTT.